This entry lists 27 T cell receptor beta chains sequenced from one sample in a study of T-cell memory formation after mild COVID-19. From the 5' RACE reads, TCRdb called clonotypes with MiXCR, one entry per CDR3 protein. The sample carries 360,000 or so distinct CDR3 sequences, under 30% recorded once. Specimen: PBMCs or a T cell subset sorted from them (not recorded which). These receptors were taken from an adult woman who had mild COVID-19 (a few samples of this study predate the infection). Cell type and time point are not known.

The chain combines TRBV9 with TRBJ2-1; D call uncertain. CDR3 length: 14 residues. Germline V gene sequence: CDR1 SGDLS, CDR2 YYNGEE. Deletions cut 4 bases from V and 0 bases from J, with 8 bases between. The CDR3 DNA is TGTGCCAGCAGCTCCAGTAGCTCCTACAATGAGCAGTTCTTC. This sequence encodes CASSSSSSYNEQFF.

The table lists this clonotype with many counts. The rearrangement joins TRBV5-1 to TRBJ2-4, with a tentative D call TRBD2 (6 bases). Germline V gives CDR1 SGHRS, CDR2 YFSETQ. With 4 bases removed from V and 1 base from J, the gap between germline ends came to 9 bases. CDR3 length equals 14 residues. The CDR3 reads CASSPGLAKNIQYF. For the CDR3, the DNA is TGCGCCAGCAGCCCGGGACTGGCCAAAAACATTCAGTACTTC.

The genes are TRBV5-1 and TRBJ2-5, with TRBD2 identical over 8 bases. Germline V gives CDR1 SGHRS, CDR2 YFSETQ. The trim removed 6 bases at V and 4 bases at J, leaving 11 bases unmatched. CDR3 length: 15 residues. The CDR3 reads CASNERGSAGETQYF. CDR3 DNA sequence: TGCGCCAGCAATGAGCGGGGGAGCGCGGGAGAGACCCAGTACTTC.

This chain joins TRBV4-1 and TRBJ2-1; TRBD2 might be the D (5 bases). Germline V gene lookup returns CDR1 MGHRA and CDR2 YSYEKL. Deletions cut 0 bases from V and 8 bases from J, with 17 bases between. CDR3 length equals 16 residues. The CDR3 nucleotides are TGCGCCAGCAGCCAAGATTCGGTCGGGGAATTCGATGAGCAGTTCTTC. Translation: CASSQDSVGEFDEQFF.

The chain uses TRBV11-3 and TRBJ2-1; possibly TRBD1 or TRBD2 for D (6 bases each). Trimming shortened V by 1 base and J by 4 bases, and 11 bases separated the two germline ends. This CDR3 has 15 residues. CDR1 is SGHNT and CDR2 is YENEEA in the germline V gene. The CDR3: CASSLVRGGYNEQFF. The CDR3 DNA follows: TGTGCCAGCAGCTTAGTTCGAGGGGGGTACAATGAGCAGTTCTTC.

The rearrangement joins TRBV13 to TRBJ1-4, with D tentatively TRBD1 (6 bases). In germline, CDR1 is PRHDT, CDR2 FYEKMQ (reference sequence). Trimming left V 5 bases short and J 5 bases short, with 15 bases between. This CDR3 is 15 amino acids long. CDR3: CASSGPGVINEKLFF. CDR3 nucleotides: TGTGCCAGCAGCGGCCCAGGGGTAATCAATGAAAAACTGTTTTTT.

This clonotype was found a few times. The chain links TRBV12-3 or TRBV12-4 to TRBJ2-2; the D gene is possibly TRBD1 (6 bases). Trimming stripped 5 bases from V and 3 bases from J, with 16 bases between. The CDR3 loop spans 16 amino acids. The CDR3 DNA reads TGTGCCAGCAGTGCACAGGGCTTTGGGGACACCGGGGAGCTGTTTTTT. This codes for CASSAQGFGDTGELFF.

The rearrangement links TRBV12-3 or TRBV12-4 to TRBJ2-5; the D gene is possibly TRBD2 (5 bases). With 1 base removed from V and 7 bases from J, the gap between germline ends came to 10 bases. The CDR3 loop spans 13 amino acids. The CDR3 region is CASSLGGYGTQYF. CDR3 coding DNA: TGTGCCAGCAGTTTAGGAGGGTACGGGACCCAGTACTTC.

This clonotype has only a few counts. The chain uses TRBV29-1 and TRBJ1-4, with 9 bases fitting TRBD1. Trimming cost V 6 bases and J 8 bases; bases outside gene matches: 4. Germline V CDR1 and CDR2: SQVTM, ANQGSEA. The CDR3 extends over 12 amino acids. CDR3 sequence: CSVGTGREKLFF. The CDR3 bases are TGCAGCGTCGGGACAGGGAGGGAAAAACTGTTTTTT.

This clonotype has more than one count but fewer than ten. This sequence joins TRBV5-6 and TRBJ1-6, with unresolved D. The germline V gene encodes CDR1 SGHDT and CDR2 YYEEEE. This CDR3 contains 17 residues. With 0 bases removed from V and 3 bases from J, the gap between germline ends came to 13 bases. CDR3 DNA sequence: TGTGCCAGCAGCTTGGATTTCGGCAGAAACTATAATTCACCCCTCCACTTT. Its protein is CASSLDFGRNYNSPLHF.

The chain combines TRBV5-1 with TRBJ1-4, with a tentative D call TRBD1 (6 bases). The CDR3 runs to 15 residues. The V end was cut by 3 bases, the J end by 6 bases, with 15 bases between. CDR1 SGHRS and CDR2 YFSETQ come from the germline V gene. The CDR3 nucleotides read TGCGCCAGCAGCTCGGGTAGCGGGGGCGATGAAAAACTGTTTTTT. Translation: CASSSGSGGDEKLFF.

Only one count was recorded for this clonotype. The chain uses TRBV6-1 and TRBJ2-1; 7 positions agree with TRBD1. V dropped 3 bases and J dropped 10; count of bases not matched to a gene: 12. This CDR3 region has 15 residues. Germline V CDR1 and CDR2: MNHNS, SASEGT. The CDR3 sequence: CASSDSGTAKVEQFF. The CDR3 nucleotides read TGTGCCAGCAGTGACTCCGGGACAGCCAAGGTGGAGCAGTTCTTC.

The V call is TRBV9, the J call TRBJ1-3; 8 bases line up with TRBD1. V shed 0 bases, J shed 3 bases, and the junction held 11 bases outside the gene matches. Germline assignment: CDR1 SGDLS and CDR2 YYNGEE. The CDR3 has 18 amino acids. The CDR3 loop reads CASSVATGARNLGNTIYF. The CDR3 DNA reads TGTGCCAGCAGCGTAGCGACAGGGGCGAGGAACCTTGGAAACACCATATATTTT.

In nucleotides, the CDR3 is TGTGCCAGCTCCCAACAAGCCCAGGGCATGAACACTGAAGCTTTCTTT. Amino acid sequence: CASSQQAQGMNTEAFF. The J gene is TRBJ1-1, the V gene TRBV18, with D perhaps TRBD1 (5 bases). V dropped 6 bases and J dropped 0 bases, with 17 bases sitting between them. Germline V gives CDR1 KGHSH, CDR2 LQKENI. This CDR3 is built from 16 residues.

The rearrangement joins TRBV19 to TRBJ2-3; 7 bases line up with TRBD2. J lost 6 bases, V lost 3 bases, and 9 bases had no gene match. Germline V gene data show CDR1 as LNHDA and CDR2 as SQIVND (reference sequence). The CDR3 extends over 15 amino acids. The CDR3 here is CASSILAVPGDTQYF. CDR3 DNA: TGTGCCAGTAGTATCCTAGCGGTACCGGGGGATACGCAGTATTTT.

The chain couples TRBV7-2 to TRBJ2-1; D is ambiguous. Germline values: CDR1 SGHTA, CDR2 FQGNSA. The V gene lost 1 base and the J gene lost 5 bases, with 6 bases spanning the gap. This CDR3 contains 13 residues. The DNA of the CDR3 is TGTGCCAGCAGCTTAGTACCTCACAATGAGCAGTTCTTC. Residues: CASSLVPHNEQFF.

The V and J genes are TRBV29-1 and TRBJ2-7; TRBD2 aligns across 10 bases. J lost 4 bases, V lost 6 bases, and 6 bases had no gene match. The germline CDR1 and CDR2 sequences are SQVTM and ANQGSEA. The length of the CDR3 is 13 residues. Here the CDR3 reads CSVKSGGVYEQYF. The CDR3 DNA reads TGCAGCGTAAAAAGCGGGGGGGTTTACGAGCAGTACTTC.

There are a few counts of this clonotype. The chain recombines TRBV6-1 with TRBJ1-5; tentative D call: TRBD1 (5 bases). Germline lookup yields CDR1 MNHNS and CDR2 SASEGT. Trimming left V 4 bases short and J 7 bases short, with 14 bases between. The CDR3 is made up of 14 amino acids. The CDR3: CASSARDEGQPQHF. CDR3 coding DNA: TGTGCCAGCAGTGCCCGGGACGAGGGACAGCCCCAGCATTTT.

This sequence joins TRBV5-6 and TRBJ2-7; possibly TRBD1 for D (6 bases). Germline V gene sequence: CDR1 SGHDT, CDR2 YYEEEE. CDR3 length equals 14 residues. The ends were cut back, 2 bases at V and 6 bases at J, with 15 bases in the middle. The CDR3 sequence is CASSFPQGKVEQYF. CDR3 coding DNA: TGTGCCAGCAGCTTCCCACAGGGTAAGGTCGAGCAGTACTTC.

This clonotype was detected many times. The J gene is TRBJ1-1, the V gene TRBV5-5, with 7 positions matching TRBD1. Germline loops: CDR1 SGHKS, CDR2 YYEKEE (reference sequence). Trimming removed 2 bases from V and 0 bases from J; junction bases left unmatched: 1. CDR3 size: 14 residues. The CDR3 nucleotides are TGTGCCAGCAGCTTCGACAGGGTGAACACTGAAGCTTTCTTT. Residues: CASSFDRVNTEAFF.

The CDR3 sequence is CAISESGPDEQYF. CDR3 nucleotide sequence: TGTGCCATCAGTGAGTCGGGACCCGACGAGCAGTACTTC. V usage is TRBV10-3 and J usage is TRBJ2-7; D is tentatively TRBD1 or TRBD2 (5 bases each). Germline CDR1 is ENHRY and CDR2 is SYGVKD. Trimming shortened V by 0 bases and J by 5 bases, and 8 bases separated the two germline ends. CDR3 length equals 13 residues.

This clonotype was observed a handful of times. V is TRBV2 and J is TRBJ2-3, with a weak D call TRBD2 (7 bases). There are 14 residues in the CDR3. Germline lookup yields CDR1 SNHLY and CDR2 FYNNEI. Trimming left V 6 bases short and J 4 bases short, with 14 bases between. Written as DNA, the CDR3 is TGTGCCAGCAGGACCCGGGGGGCCCCAGATACGCAGTATTTT. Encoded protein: CASRTRGAPDTQYF.

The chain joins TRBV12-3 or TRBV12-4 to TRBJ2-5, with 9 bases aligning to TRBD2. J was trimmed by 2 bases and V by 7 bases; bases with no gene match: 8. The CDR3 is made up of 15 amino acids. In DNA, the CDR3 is TGTGCCAGCAAAACCGGGACTAGCAATCAAGAGACCCAGTACTTC. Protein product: CASKTGTSNQETQYF.

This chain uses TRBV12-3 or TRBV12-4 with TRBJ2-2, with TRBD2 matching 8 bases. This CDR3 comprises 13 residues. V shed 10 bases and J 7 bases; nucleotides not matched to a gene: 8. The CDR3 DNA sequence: TGTGCCATCCGGGGGGGCCGCGGCGGGGAGCTGTTTTTT. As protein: CAIRGGRGGELFF.

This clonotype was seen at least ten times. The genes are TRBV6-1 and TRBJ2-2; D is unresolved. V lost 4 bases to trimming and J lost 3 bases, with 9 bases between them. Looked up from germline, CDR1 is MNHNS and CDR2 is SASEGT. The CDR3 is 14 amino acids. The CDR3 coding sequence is TGTGCCAGCAGTGTCGGCAGCGACACCGGGGAGCTGTTTTTT. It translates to CASSVGSDTGELFF.

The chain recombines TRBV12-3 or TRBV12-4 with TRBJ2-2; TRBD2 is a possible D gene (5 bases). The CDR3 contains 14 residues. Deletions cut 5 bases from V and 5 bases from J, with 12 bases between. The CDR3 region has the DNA TGTGCCAGCAGTACGACTCCGGGGACCGGGGAGCTGTTTTTT. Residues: CASSTTPGTGELFF.

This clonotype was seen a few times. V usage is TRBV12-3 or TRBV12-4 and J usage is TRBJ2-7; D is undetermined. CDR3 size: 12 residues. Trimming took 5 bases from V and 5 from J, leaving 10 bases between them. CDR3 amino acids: CASSTTVNEQYF. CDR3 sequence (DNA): TGTGCCAGCAGTACGACGGTGAACGAGCAGTACTTC.